The clone carrying this T cell receptor beta chain has a handful of counts. Antigen unknown. This entry comes from a study of T-cell memory formation after mild COVID-19. Study-wide results and limits: Balance between CD4 and CD8 was seen in clones contracting day 15 to 85, and a CD4+ lean was seen in later expanders.

Each CDR3 protein gets one entry after TCRdb re-called the 5' RACE reads with MiXCR. The table records nearly 110,000 distinct CDR3 sequences, roughly 14% of them present only once. The clonotype was recovered from a man younger than 35 who had mild COVID-19 (a few samples of this study predate the infection). Cell type and time point are not known. The sequencing input was PBMCs or a T cell subset sorted from them (not recorded which).

The CDR3, as DNA: TGTGCCATCAATGGGGATAGCGGGGATGACGAGACCCAGTACTTC. Its protein is CAINGDSGDDETQYF. J is TRBJ2-5 and V is TRBV10-3, with 8 bases fitting TRBD2. CDR1 ENHRY and CDR2 SYGVKD come from the germline V gene. The CDR3 totals 15 residues. The J segment lost 5 bases and the V segment lost 7 bases, leaving 12 bases of the junction unmatched.